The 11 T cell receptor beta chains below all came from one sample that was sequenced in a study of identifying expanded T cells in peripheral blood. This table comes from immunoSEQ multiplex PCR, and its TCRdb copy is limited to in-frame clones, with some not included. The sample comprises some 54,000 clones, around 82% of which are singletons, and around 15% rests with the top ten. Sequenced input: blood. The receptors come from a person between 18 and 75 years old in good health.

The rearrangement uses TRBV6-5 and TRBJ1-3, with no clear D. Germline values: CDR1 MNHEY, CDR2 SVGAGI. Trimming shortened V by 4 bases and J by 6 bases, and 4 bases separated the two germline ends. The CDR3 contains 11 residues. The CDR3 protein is CASSSSNTIYF. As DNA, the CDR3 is TGTGCCAGCAGTTCTTCAAACACCATATATTTT.

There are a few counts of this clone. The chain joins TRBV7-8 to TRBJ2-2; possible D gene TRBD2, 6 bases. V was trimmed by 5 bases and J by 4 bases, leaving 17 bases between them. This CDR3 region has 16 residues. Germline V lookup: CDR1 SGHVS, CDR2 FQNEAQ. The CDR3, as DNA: TGTGCCAGCAGCGGGGCTGGAGGGCTTGGCACCGGGGAGCTGTTTTTT. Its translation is CASSGAGGLGTGELFF. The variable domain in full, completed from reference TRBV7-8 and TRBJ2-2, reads GAGVSQSPRYKVAKRGQDVALRCDPISGHVSLFWYQQALGQGPEFLTYFQNEAQLDKSGLPSDRFFAERPEGSVSTLKIQRTQQEDSAVYLCASSGAGGLGTGELFFGEGSRLTVL.

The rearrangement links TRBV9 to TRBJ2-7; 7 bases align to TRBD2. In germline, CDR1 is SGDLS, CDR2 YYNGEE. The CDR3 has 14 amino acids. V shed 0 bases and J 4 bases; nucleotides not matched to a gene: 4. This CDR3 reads CASSVGGGRYEQYF. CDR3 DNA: TGTGCCAGCAGCGTAGGGGGAGGGAGGTACGAGCAGTACTTC. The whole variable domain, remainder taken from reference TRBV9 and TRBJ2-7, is DSGVTQTPKHLITATGQRVTLRCSPRSGDLSVYWYQQSLDQGLQFLIQYYNGEERAKGNILERFSAQQFPDLHSELNLSSLELGDSALYFCASSVGGGRYEQYFGPGTRLTVT.

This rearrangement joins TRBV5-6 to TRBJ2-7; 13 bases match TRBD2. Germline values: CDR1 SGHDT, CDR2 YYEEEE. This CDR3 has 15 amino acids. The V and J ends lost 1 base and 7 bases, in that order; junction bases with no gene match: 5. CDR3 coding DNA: TGTGCCAGCAGCTTGCGGGGACTAGCGGGATCTGAGCAGTACTTC. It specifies CASSLRGLAGSEQYF.

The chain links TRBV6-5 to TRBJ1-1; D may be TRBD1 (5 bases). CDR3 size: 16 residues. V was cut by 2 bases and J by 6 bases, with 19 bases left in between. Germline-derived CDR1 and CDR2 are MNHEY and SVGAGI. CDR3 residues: CASSYLEGRGPAEAFF. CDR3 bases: TGTGCCAGCAGTTACCTCGAAGGGCGGGGCCCGGCTGAAGCTTTCTTT.

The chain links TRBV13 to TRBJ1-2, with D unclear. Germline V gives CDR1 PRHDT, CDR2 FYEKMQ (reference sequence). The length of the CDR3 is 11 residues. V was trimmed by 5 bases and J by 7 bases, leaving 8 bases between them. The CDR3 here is CASSAYPGYTF. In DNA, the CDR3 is TGTGCCAGCAGCGCTTATCCTGGCTACACCTTC.

The CDR3 DNA reads TGTGCCAGCAGTGAATACCTAACAGAGACCCAGTACTTC. Translating it yields CASSEYLTETQYF. This sequence joins TRBV2 and TRBJ2-5; no clear D. The V gene lost 2 bases and the J gene lost 4 bases, with 8 bases spanning the gap. The CDR3 consists of 13 residues. Germline CDR1 SNHLY, CDR2 FYNNEI.

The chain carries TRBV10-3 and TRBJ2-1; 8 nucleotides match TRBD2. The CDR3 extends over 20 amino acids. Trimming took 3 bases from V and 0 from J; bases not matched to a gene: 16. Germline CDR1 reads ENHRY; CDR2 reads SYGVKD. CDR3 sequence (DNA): TGTGCCATCAGTGACTCCTTCGGGACTAGAAGATCTATCTCCTACAATGAGCAGTTCTTC. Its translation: CAISDSFGTRRSISYNEQFF.

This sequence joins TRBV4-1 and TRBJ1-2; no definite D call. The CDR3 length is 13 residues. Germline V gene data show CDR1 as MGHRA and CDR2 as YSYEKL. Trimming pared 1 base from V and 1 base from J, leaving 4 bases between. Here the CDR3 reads CASSQVLNYGYTF. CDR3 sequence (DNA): TGCGCCAGCAGCCAAGTGCTTAACTATGGCTACACCTTC.

The CDR3 region is CASSFSTHYEQYF. DNA of the CDR3: TGTGCCAGCAGCTTCTCAACACACTACGAGCAGTACTTC. J is TRBJ2-7 and V is TRBV11-3, with D uncertain. The CDR3 totals 13 residues. CDR1 and CDR2 (germline): SGHNT, YENEEA. Trimming stripped 3 bases from V and 3 bases from J, with 9 bases between.

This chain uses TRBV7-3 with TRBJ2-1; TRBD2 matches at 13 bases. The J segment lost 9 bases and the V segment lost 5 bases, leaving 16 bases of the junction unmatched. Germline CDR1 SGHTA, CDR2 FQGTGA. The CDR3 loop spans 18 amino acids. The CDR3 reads CASSAMTSGGFFTSEQFF. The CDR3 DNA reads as TGTGCCAGCAGCGCGATGACTAGCGGGGGGTTTTTTACCAGTGAGCAGTTCTTC. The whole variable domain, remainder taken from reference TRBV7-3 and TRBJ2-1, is GAGVSQTPSNKVTEKGKYVELRCDPISGHTALYWYRQSLGQGPEFLIYFQGTGAADDSGLPNDRFFAVRPEGSVSTLKIQRTERGDSAVYLCASSAMTSGGFFTSEQFFGPGTRLTVL.